This TCR beta chain was documented in a study of cytomegalovirus exposure and HLA in healthy donors. Findings of the study overall: In presence/absence analyses, roughly uniform sequencing depth across donors was assumed. Later analysis associated a missense DCLRE1C variant with TCR beta V- and J-gene trimming. When a later analysis compared HLA-associated TCR beta chains with equally common others, the HLA-associated chains turned out to be more clonally expanded and to have lower generation probabilities.

Germline CDR1 is WNHNN and CDR2 is SYGVQD (reference sequence). The V and J ends lost 10 bases and 4 bases, in that order; junction bases with no gene match: 5. CDR3 size: 12 residues. Details on this clone: The antigen remains undetermined.

PCR used 60 Vbeta primers and 13 Jbeta primers. The assay was immunoSEQ multiplex PCR, and TCRdb's table has in-frame clones only and misses some. The data hold 130,000 to 150,000 clones, with 78% observed a single time. The source is a man aged 40-49 years in good health and CMV-seropositive. Source material: PBMCs. This rearrangement joins TRBV10-1 to TRBJ2-3, with 7 bases that match TRBD1. DNA for the CDR3: TGCGCCACCCAGGGGGTTGCAGATACGCAGTATTTT. It encodes CATQGVADTQYF.